Following are 13 T cell receptor beta chains from one sample sequenced in a study of blood T cell repertoires in COVID-19. Repertoires were generated with immunoSEQ multiplex PCR, while TCRdb's copy carries only in-frame clones and drops some. The table shows 250,000 to 350,000 clones, with around 88% occurring only once. Material: peripheral blood. These receptors were collected from a woman aged 45 to 65 with acute or convalescent COVID-19.

The genes are TRBV25-1 and TRBJ2-2; the match to TRBD2 covers 9 bases. V was pared by 6 bases and J by 7 bases, with 15 bases of the junction left unmatched. The CDR3 extends over 17 amino acids. CDR1 and CDR2 (germline): MGHDK, SYGVNS. In DNA form, the CDR3 reads TGTGCCAGCAGCCCTAGCGGGAATAGTCGTAGGTTCGGGGAGCTGTTTTTT. Protein: CASSPSGNSRRFGELFF. Based on the CDR3 plus reference TRBV25-1 and TRBJ2-2, the full variable domain is EADIYQTPRYLVIGTGKKITLECSQTMGHDKMYWYQQDPGMELHLIHYSYGVNSTEKGDLSSESTVSRIRTEHFPLTLESARPSHTSQYLCASSPSGNSRRFGELFFGEGSRLTVL.

This clone occurred a few times. The chain has TRBV14 and TRBJ2-2, with TRBD1 matching over 7 bases. The CDR3 length is 14 residues. CDR1 is SGHDN, CDR2 FVKESK, per germline. The V and J ends lost 6 bases and 0 bases, in that order; junction bases with no gene match: 1. This CDR3 is CASRGTANTGELFF. Written as DNA, the CDR3 is TGTGCCAGCAGGGGGACAGCGAACACCGGGGAGCTGTTTTTT.

The chain uses TRBV10-3 and TRBJ2-1; 10 bases line up with TRBD1. The CDR3 is 19 amino acids. V was pared by 3 bases and J by 0 bases, with 11 bases of the junction left unmatched. Germline V lookup: CDR1 ENHRY, CDR2 SYGVKD. In nucleotides, the CDR3 is TGTGCCATCAGTGACATGGGACAGGGGTTCCTGAGCTCCTACAATGAGCAGTTCTTC. It is translated as CAISDMGQGFLSSYNEQFF.

This chain links TRBV9 with TRBJ2-1, with D possibly TRBD1 on 6 matching bases. The CDR3 contains 14 residues. Germline-derived CDR1 and CDR2 are SGDLS and YYNGEE. Trimming left V 3 bases short and J 1 base short, with 8 bases between. In DNA, the CDR3 is TGTGCCAGCAGCGCCGGGACATCCTACAATGAGCAGTTCTTC. Translating gives CASSAGTSYNEQFF. The entire variable domain, with the rest obtained from reference TRBV9 and TRBJ2-1, is as follows: DSGVTQTPKHLITATGQRVTLRCSPRSGDLSVYWYQQSLDQGLQFLIQYYNGEERAKGNILERFSAQQFPDLHSELNLSSLELGDSALYFCASSAGTSYNEQFFGPGTRLTVL.

The chain combines TRBV7-2 with TRBJ2-3; perhaps TRBD1 as D (7 bases). Germline-derived CDR1 and CDR2 are SGHTA and FQGNSA. The CDR3 runs to 15 residues. Trimming removed 2 bases at V and 3 bases at J, with 12 bases between. CDR3 in amino acids: CASSLTSGGTDTQYF. The DNA of the CDR3 is TGTGCCAGCAGCTTAACGTCAGGGGGGACAGATACGCAGTATTTT.

The chain links TRBV7-2 to TRBJ2-7; 9 bases are shared with TRBD2. Trimming removed 4 bases from V and 5 bases from J; junction bases left unmatched: 6. The germline gives CDR1 SGHTA, CDR2 FQGNSA. The CDR3 consists of 14 residues. CDR3 DNA: TGTGCCAGCAGCTACTTAGCGGGAGCTGACGAGCAGTACTTC. It translates to CASSYLAGADEQYF.

The gene calls are TRBV5-1 and TRBJ1-1, with 11 bases that match TRBD1. The V and J ends lost 0 bases and 3 bases, in that order; junction bases with no gene match: 10. Germline assignment: CDR1 SGHRS and CDR2 YFSETQ. This CDR3 is built from 18 residues. CDR3 region: CASSLAKGQGAEYTEAFF. The CDR3 nucleotides are TGCGCCAGCAGCTTGGCAAAAGGACAGGGGGCAGAGTACACTGAAGCTTTCTTT.

V and J are TRBV28 and TRBJ1-6, with D maybe TRBD1 (5 bases). The ends were cut back, 6 bases at V and 0 bases at J, with 9 bases in the middle. Germline-derived CDR1 and CDR2 are MDHEN and SYDVKM. The CDR3 contains 15 residues. The CDR3 bases are TGTGCCAGCAGGAAGGGGTTCTCCTATAATTCACCCCTCCACTTT. This encodes CASRKGFSYNSPLHF.

The chain employs TRBV19 and TRBJ2-1, with 9 positions matching TRBD2. The CDR3 totals 16 residues. With 7 bases clipped from V and 2 bases from J, the junction kept 9 bases outside the gene matches. The germline gives CDR1 LNHDA, CDR2 SQIVND (reference sequence). CDR3 region: CASTGSGRSPYNEQFF. CDR3 DNA sequence: TGTGCCAGTACGGGTAGCGGGAGAAGTCCCTACAATGAGCAGTTCTTC.

J is TRBJ2-1 and V is TRBV27; weak D call: TRBD2 (5 bases). This CDR3 has 16 amino acids. Trimming left V 3 bases short and J 0 bases short, with 12 bases between. The germline CDR1 and CDR2 sequences are MNHEY and SMNVEV (reference sequence). This CDR3 is CASSFQRSFSYNEQFF. The DNA for the CDR3 is TGTGCCAGCAGTTTCCAGCGGAGCTTCTCCTACAATGAGCAGTTCTTC.

This sequence joins TRBV28 and TRBJ1-1; D uncertain. The CDR3 is made up of 12 amino acids. The germline V and J ends were trimmed by 4 bases and 1 base, with 4 bases remaining between them. The germline gives CDR1 MDHEN, CDR2 SYDVKM. The CDR3 sequence is CASSYGNTEAFF. The CDR3 coding sequence is TGTGCCAGCAGTTACGGGAACACTGAAGCTTTCTTT.

The chain couples TRBV6-5 to TRBJ1-2; the match to TRBD1 covers 11 bases. This CDR3 region has 15 residues. Germline V gene lookup returns CDR1 MNHEY and CDR2 SVGAGI. The ends lost 5 bases at V and 5 bases at J; junction bases unmatched: 7. The CDR3 loop reads CASSRTGGAQYGYTF. The DNA of the CDR3 is TGTGCCAGCAGTCGGACAGGGGGCGCACAATATGGCTACACCTTC.

J is TRBJ1-4 and V is TRBV9, with D possibly matching TRBD1 (6 bases). The CDR3 length is 16 residues. Germline assignment: CDR1 SGDLS and CDR2 YYNGEE. The ends were cut back, 4 bases at V and 8 bases at J, with 21 bases in the middle. In nucleotides, the CDR3 is TGTGCCAGCAGCCGTGGGGACACCAGAGGTCGGGAAAAACTGTTTTTT. Residues: CASSRGDTRGREKLFF.